This T cell receptor beta chain is drawn from a study of vaccination effects on CD4 cells after COVID-19. Study conclusions and caveats: Late after vaccination, infection- and vaccine-induced clones showed marked clonal contraction.

This clone appeared a single time. Its antigen is unidentified. The method was immunoSEQ multiplex PCR; TCRdb's version includes in-frame clones alone and lacks a portion of them. Among roughly 63,000 clones, 80% were seen once, and the ten largest hold 10% to 15%. Using viral peptide pools, the ViraFEST assay grew out antigen-specific CD4+ T cells prior to sequencing. It was after nine to ten days of culture that CD4+ T cells were isolated. Testing of the vaccine recipients showed negative nucleocapsid antibodies and no prior SARS-CoV-2 infection. The sequence was collected from a human donor who received a COVID-19 vaccine. Source: CD4+ T cells from PBMCs cultured with SARS-CoV-2 spike peptides, taken before COVID-19 vaccination.

Here the CDR3 reads CATSATGTGANIQYF. DNA for the CDR3: TGTGCCACCAGTGCTACCGGGACAGGGGCAAACATTCAGTACTTC. V is TRBV24-1 and J is TRBJ2-4; 10 positions match TRBD1. Looked up from germline, CDR1 is KGHDR and CDR2 is SFDVKD. This CDR3 is 15 amino acids long. The V gene end was trimmed by 5 bases and the J gene end by 6 bases; junction bases not matched to a gene: 6.